Below, 12 T cell receptor beta chains from the same sample are listed, as sequenced in a study of Graves' ophthalmopathy and Graves' hyperthyroidism. Amplifying from RNA transcripts, the study obtained TCR beta CDR3 regions. Scientists carried out first-round RT-PCR using HTBI primers and then a second-round multiplex PCR. MiXCR was run by TCRdb on the multiplex PCR reads, yielding one entry per CDR3 protein. The repertoire holds more than 1,000,000 distinct CDR3 sequences, with 35% to 45% as singletons. Input material: peripheral blood or thyroid tissue (not recorded which). These receptors came from an adult man with Graves' hyperthyroidism.

This clonotype was recorded many times. The chain employs TRBV9 and TRBJ1-3; D unclear. Trimming shortened V by 0 bases and J by 1 base, and 5 bases separated the two germline ends. Germline CDR1 reads SGDLS; CDR2 reads YYNGEE. The CDR3 sequence is 14 residues long. The CDR3 protein is CASSVARSGNTIYF. DNA of the CDR3: TGTGCCAGCAGCGTAGCTAGATCTGGAAACACCATATATTTT.

This clonotype showed up many times. The rearrangement uses TRBV19 and TRBJ1-1, with D hard to call. The CDR3 extends over 16 amino acids. Trimming took 1 base from V and 1 from J, leaving 13 bases between them. Germline V gives CDR1 LNHDA, CDR2 SQIVND (reference sequence). The CDR3 region has the DNA TGTGCCAGTAGTATAGGGTGGGTCGTGGAGAACACTGAAGCTTTCTTT. Translating gives CASSIGWVVENTEAFF.

J is TRBJ2-7 and V is TRBV6-6; D could derive from TRBD1 or TRBD2 (5 bases each). With 2 bases removed from V and 3 bases from J, the gap between germline ends came to 11 bases. This CDR3 has 14 residues. Germline V CDR1 and CDR2: MNHNY, SVGAGI (reference sequence). CDR3 sequence: CASSYEGTLYEQYF. CDR3 DNA: TGTGCCAGCAGTTACGAGGGGACCCTCTACGAGCAGTACTTC.

This clonotype was counted only a few times. The chain employs TRBV6-5 and TRBJ1-1; D uncertain. Trimming took 0 bases from V and 2 from J, leaving 10 bases between them. CDR3 length equals 15 residues. CDR1 and CDR2 from the germline V gene are MNHEY and SVGAGI. CDR3 sequence: CASSYSGTANTEAFF. The CDR3 DNA sequence: TGTGCCAGCAGTTACTCTGGTACAGCAAACACTGAAGCTTTCTTT.

This chain connects TRBV6-5 to TRBJ1-4; 10 bases fit TRBD1. Germline CDR1 reads MNHEY; CDR2 reads SVGAGI. J gave up 7 bases and V 5 bases, and 4 bases lay outside the gene matches. The CDR3 is made up of 14 amino acids. The DNA of the CDR3 is TGTGCCAGCAGTCGAGGGGACAGGGGTGAAAAACTGTTTTTT. Protein product: CASSRGDRGEKLFF.

To note about this clonotype: A much larger clone differs by one base, so this may be a read error. The rearrangement joins TRBV12-3 or TRBV12-4 to TRBJ2-7; D not certain. The CDR3 is 11 amino acids. Between the trimmed V and J ends, which lost 7 bases and 10 bases, there was a span of 14 bases. The CDR3: CASTSGENQYF. The CDR3 DNA reads as TGTGCCAGCACCTCAGGCGAGAACCAGTACTTC.

This rearrangement joins TRBV25-1 to TRBJ1-5; D gene uncertain. V was pared by 6 bases and J by 2 bases, with 17 bases between. Germline V gene data show CDR1 as MGHDK and CDR2 as SYGVNS. The CDR3 consists of 16 residues. The CDR3, as DNA: TGTGCCAGCAGCCAAGACCTGGGCCAGGGCAATCAGCCCCAGCATTTT. The encoded protein is CASSQDLGQGNQPQHF.

This clonotype occurred many times. The chain couples TRBV14 to TRBJ2-7; tentative D call: TRBD2 (6 bases). Germline assignment: CDR1 SGHDN and CDR2 FVKESK. This CDR3 region has 14 residues. V shed 0 bases and J shed 6 bases, with 12 bases lying between them. The CDR3 DNA sequence: TGTGCCAGCAGCCAAGAAAGGGTGGGGGGCGAGCAGTACTTC. This translates into CASSQERVGGEQYF.

This clonotype has a count of ten or more. The gene calls are TRBV5-1 and TRBJ2-2; tentative D call: TRBD1 (5 bases). The CDR3 runs 12 residues. V was pared by 5 bases and J by 6 bases, with 8 bases between. Germline CDR1 and CDR2: SGHRS and YFSETQ. The CDR3: CASSTTAGELFF. CDR3 DNA sequence: TGCGCCAGCAGTACGACAGCCGGGGAGCTGTTTTTT.

The V and J genes are TRBV6-6 and TRBJ2-7; 11 bases map to TRBD2. The CDR3 loop spans 14 amino acids. With 6 bases clipped from V and 3 bases from J, the junction kept 4 bases outside the gene matches. Germline CDR1 MNHNY, CDR2 SVGAGI (reference sequence). The CDR3 sequence: CASRTTSGDYEQYF. The CDR3 DNA follows: TGTGCCAGCAGAACGACTAGCGGGGACTACGAGCAGTACTTC.

About this clonotype: A junction boundary mismatches the germline segment, possibly from a read error. This chain links TRBV10-3 with TRBJ2-7; 9 nucleotides line up with TRBD2. The germline CDR1 and CDR2 sequences are ENHRY and SYGVKD. The length of the CDR3 is 15 residues. The CDR3 nucleotides are TGTGCCAGCAGTTTGTATGCGGGAGGGCCCGACGAGCAGTACTTC. It encodes CASSLYAGGPDEQYF.

Turning to this clonotype: A much larger clone is a single base away; this may be a read error. This chain joins TRBV19 and TRBJ2-7; the D call may be TRBD1 or TRBD2 (5 bases each). Trimming shortened V by 5 bases and J by 2 bases, and 16 bases separated the two germline ends. The CDR3 length is 15 residues. Germline V gene lookup returns CDR1 LNHDA and CDR2 SQIVND (reference sequence). The CDR3 sequence is CASSRKGTVTYEQYF. In DNA, the CDR3 is TGTGCCAGTAGTCGGAAAGGGACGGTCACCTACGAGCAGTACTTC.